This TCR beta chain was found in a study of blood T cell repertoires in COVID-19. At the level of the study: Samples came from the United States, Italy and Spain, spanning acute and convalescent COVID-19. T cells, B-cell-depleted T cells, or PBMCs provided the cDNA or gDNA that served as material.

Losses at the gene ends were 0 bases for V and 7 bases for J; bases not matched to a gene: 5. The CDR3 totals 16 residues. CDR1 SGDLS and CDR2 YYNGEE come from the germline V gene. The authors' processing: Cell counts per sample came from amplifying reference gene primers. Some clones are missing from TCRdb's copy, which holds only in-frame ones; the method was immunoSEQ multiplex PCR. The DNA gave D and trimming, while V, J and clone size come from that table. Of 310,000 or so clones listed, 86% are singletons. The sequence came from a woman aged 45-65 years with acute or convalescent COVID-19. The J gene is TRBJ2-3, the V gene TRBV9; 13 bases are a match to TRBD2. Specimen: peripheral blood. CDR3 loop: CASSVGTSGSGNTQYF. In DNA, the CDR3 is TGTGCCAGCAGCGTAGGGACTAGCGGGAGTGGGAATACGCAGTATTTT.